This T cell receptor beta chain was captured in a study of blood T cell repertoires in COVID-19. Assay: immunoSEQ multiplex PCR; the TCRdb copy retains only in-frame clones and omits some. This sample yields approximately 180,000 clones, of which around 87% are seen a single time; 2.5% belongs to the top ten. CDR3 size: 17 residues. V trimming: 5 bases; J trimming: 4 bases; junction bases outside the gene matches: 14. Germline V gives CDR1 SEHNR, CDR2 FQNEAQ (reference sequence). The sequence came from a man in his forties with active or convalescent COVID-19. The sequencing sample was made of peripheral blood. The rearrangement links TRBV7-9 to TRBJ2-3; 8 positions match TRBD2. The CDR3 bases are TGTGCCAGCAGCCTCGCAAGAGCGGGGGCCTTCGCAGATACGCAGTATTTT. Translation: CASSLARAGAFADTQYF.